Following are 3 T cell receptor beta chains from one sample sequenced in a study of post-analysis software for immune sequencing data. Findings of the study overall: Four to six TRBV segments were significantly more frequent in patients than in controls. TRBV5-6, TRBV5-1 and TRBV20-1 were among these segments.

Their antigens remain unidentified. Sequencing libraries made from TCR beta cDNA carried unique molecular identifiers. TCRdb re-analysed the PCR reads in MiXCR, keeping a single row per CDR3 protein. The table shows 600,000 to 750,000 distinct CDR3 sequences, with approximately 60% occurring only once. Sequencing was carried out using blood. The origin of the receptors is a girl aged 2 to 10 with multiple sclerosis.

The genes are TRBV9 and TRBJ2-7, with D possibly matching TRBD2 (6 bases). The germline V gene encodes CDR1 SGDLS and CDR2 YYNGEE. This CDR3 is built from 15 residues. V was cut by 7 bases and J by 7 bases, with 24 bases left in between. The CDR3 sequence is CASGGSRGPSQEQYF. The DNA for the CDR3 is TGTGCCAGCGGAGGGTCCCGGGGCCCGAGCCAAGAGCAGTACTTC.

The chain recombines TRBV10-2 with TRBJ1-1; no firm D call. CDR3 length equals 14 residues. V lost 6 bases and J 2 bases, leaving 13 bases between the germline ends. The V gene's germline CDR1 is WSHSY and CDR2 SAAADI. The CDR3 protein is CASRDRRYNTEAFF. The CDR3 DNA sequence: TGCGCCAGCAGGGATAGGAGGTATAACACTGAAGCTTTCTTT.

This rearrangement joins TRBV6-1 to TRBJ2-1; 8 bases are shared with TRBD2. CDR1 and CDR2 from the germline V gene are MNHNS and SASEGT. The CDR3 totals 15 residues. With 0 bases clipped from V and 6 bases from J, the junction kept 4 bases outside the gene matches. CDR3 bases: TGTGCCAGCAGTGAAGCAGCGGGAGTTGGCAATGAGCAGTTCTTC. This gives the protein CASSEAAGVGNEQFF.